This T cell receptor (beta chain) was recorded in a study of PD-1 blockade in classical Hodgkin lymphoma (TCRdb year 2020). Notes on the research overall: The study used CyTOF and TCR beta sequencing to define a peripheral blood immune signature of response to PD-1 blockade in classical Hodgkin lymphoma.

With respect to this clone: The antigen this receptor binds is unknown. Base qualities are not recorded, but no much larger clone differs from it by a single base.

The meaning of the sample's time point label: newly diagnosed, previously untreated cHL patient sample. A Miltenyi CD4+ T cell isolation kit was used for magnetic negative selection to purify CD4+ T cells from thawed PBMCs. To serve as a comparison group for the relapsed/refractory trial patients, PBMCs were sequenced from patients with newly diagnosed, previously untreated classical Hodgkin lymphoma. Peripheral blood was collected in 8 mL Vacutainer Cell Preparation Tubes, from which PBMCs were isolated by centrifugation and then cryopreserved. Purified CD4+ and CD8+ fractions were prepared only for cases with an additional available PBMC sample. Magnetically labelled cells were removed on LS columns in a quadroMACS separator, and the flow-through was collected as the purified fraction. The paper's findings and limits, for the study overall: The study was restricted to a single clinical trial cohort, and the causes of repertoire differences, possibly disease activity or prior therapy, were left undefined. Baseline TCR diversity was reported to be lower in newly diagnosed patients than in healthy donors and to be lower still in relapsed/refractory patients.

Genomic DNA was isolated using the Qiagen DNeasy kit from unsorted PBMCs as well as from negatively selected CD4+ and CD8+ fractions. Amplification of TCR beta CDR3 regions was done by immunoSEQ multiplex PCR with primers that anneal to V and J segments. A synthetic immune receptor repertoire was used to minimize amplification bias, and any remaining bias was removed computationally after sequencing. As for how the authors treated the data: Repertoire diversity was quantified as the Shannon entropy index using custom Python scripts. Unsorted, CD4+ and CD8+ repertoires were analyzed separately, except for combined analyses in which CD4+ and CD8+ sequences were merged in silico. The table comes from immuneACCESS by way of TCRdb, which keeps in-frame sequences with V and J called. Part of the clones is missing from these tables; in studies checked, under half for an unresolved V gene and the rest for unknown reasons. V and J calls plus clone size are reproduced from that table; the DNA served to infer D and trimming. Recorded for this sample are around 31,000 clones; 70% to 90% of them occurred a single time. The ten largest clones capture about 0.34% of the sample.

The sample comprised CD4+ T cells from blood. This TCR was recovered from a human donor with classical Hodgkin lymphoma.

This receptor carries the CDR3 CASAAEGWVNEQFF. The nucleotides are TGTGCCAGTGCCGCGGAAGGGTGGGTCAATGAGCAGTTCTTC. Here the chain combines TRBV25-1 and TRBJ2-1, with no reliable assignment of the D segment. CDR1 MGHDK and CDR2 SYGVNS are derived from the germline V gene. The junction shows trimming of 9 bases on V and 6 bases on J, plus 18 bases between the germline ends. Including the terminal cysteine and phenylalanine, the CDR3 comprises 14 residues. The kept DNA is CDR3 alone, 42 bases in frame from the first base.